Each of the 27 T cell receptor beta chains below was sequenced from the same sample in a study of high-grade serous ovarian cancer treatment subgroups. The data were produced by immunoSEQ multiplex PCR, yet TCRdb's version contains in-frame clones alone and is incomplete. The data contain about 30,000 clones, 80% to 90% of them seen just once; the ten biggest clones take up around 1.9%. Tumor tissue was taken before any definitive surgery or chemotherapy was given. The sequenced material came from tumor tissue. The receptor source for this set is a human donor with high-grade serous ovarian cancer.

This clone was seen just once. The chain employs TRBV30 and TRBJ1-3; no clear D. Trimming pared 4 bases from V and 7 bases from J, leaving 14 bases between. CDR3 length: 13 residues. CDR1 is GTSNPN and CDR2 is SVGIG in the germline V gene (reference sequence). The CDR3 here is CAWTEIWRNTIYF. CDR3 bases: TGTGCCTGGACGGAAATCTGGCGGAACACCATATATTTT. Filled out from reference TRBV30 and TRBJ1-3, the complete variable domain reads SQTIHQWPATLVQPVGSPLSLECTVEGTSNPNLYWYRQAAGRGLQLLFYSVGIGQISSEVPQNLSASRPQDRQFILSSKKLLLSDSGFYLCAWTEIWRNTIYFGEGSWLTVV.

CDR3 bases: TGTGCCAGCAGTTTAAGCCCTAAGTGGAGTCTCAATCAGCCCCAGCATTTT. This codes for CASSLSPKWSLNQPQHF. This chain links TRBV28 with TRBJ1-5; D call uncertain. Germline loops: CDR1 MDHEN, CDR2 SYDVKM. V lost 2 bases and J 3 bases, leaving 17 bases between the germline ends. The CDR3 extends over 17 amino acids.

This clone was counted only a few times. The chain couples TRBV5-1 to TRBJ2-5, with 7 bases matching TRBD1. CDR3 length equals 15 residues. Germline CDR1 SGHRS, CDR2 YFSETQ. The J segment lost 4 bases and the V segment lost 4 bases, leaving 10 bases of the junction unmatched. This CDR3 reads CASSQGTALRETQYF. The DNA of the CDR3 is TGCGCCAGCAGCCAGGGGACAGCGCTACGAGAGACCCAGTACTTC. Supplemented by reference TRBV5-1 and TRBJ2-5, the full variable domain reads KAGVTQTPRYLIKTRGQQVTLSCSPISGHRSVSWYQQTPGQGLQFLFEYFSETQRNKGNFPGRFSGRQFSNSRSEMNVSTLELGDSALYLCASSQGTALRETQYFGPGTRLLVL.

CDR3 nucleotides: TGTGCCAGCAGTGCGAAGGGGGGGAATAATTCACCCCTCCACTTT. Translated: CASSAKGGNNSPLHF. The chain recombines TRBV6-5 with TRBJ1-6, with D maybe TRBD1 (6 bases). Looked up from germline, CDR1 is MNHEY and CDR2 is SVGAGI. The CDR3 spans 15 residues. Trimming left V 5 bases short and J 5 bases short, with 13 bases between.

This sequence joins TRBV11-3 and TRBJ2-7; 8 positions match TRBD2. Trimming cost V 1 base and J 3 bases; bases outside gene matches: 8. Germline V gene sequence: CDR1 SGHNT, CDR2 YENEEA. The CDR3 length is 16 residues. The CDR3 bases are TGTGCCAGCAGCTTAGGCCCAGCGGGAGTCGGCTACGAGCAGTACTTC. This encodes CASSLGPAGVGYEQYF.

The V call is TRBV7-2, the J call TRBJ2-5; a weak D match, TRBD2 (5 bases). Germline CDR1 SGHTA, CDR2 FQGNSA. There are 14 residues in the CDR3. Trimming pared 1 base from V and 5 bases from J, leaving 11 bases between. CDR3 coding DNA: TGTGCCAGCAGCTTAGAAGGGAGAATGGAGACCCAGTACTTC. It is translated as CASSLEGRMETQYF.

This rearrangement joins TRBV29-1 to TRBJ1-1; D not certain. Germline-derived CDR1 and CDR2 are SQVTM and ANQGSEA. CDR3 length: 15 amino acids. The V end lost 4 bases, the J end lost 0 bases, and 15 bases lay between the germline ends. CDR3 bases: TGCAGCGTTGGCCGCTCAAGGGAAGTGAACACTGAAGCTTTCTTT. It specifies CSVGRSREVNTEAFF.

This sequence joins TRBV5-1 and TRBJ1-1; maybe TRBD1 (6 bases). Per germline, CDR1 SGHRS and CDR2 YFSETQ. This CDR3 comprises 16 residues. Trimming shortened V by 4 bases and J by 1 base, and 17 bases separated the two germline ends. CDR3 sequence (DNA): TGCGCCAGCAGCGGATTACAGGGACGGGGGAACACTGAAGCTTTCTTT. This gives the protein CASSGLQGRGNTEAFF. Supplemented by reference TRBV5-1 and TRBJ1-1, the full variable domain reads KAGVTQTPRYLIKTRGQQVTLSCSPISGHRSVSWYQQTPGQGLQFLFEYFSETQRNKGNFPGRFSGRQFSNSRSEMNVSTLELGDSALYLCASSGLQGRGNTEAFFGQGTRLTVV.

The chain couples TRBV5-1 to TRBJ2-1; perhaps TRBD2 as D (6 bases). Trimming removed 0 bases at V and 5 bases at J, with 6 bases between. The CDR3 covers 13 residues. Germline CDR1 SGHRS, CDR2 YFSETQ. In DNA form, the CDR3 reads TGCGCCAGCAGCTTGGGGACTAACAATGAGCAGTTCTTC. Protein product: CASSLGTNNEQFF.

In its sample, this clone was seen once. The chain couples TRBV29-1 to TRBJ2-5, with 9 bases that match TRBD2. The CDR3 sequence is 15 residues long. CDR1 SQVTM and CDR2 ANQGSEA come from the germline V gene. V lost 5 bases, J lost 4 bases, and 11 bases stayed unmatched. CDR3 in DNA: TGCAGCGTTTGGGGCGGCGGGAGGGACGGAGAGACCCAGTACTTC. Its translation: CSVWGGGRDGETQYF.

V usage is TRBV5-1 and J usage is TRBJ2-1; TRBD2 matches 9 bases. This CDR3 comprises 15 residues. Trimming cost V 6 bases and J 5 bases; bases outside gene matches: 9. The V gene's germline CDR1 is SGHRS and CDR2 YFSETQ. CDR3 bases: TGCGCCAGCAAGGAGTTGTCTAGCGGGAACAATGAGCAGTTCTTC. Translation gives CASKELSSGNNEQFF.

CDR3 sequence (DNA): TGTGCCAGCAGCTTCTCACCGGAGATGAACACTGAAGCTTTCTTT. Translating it yields CASSFSPEMNTEAFF. The V call is TRBV9, the J call TRBJ1-1; D not certain. This CDR3 region has 15 residues. V was clipped by 4 bases and J by 0 bases, with 13 bases between them. Germline CDR1 SGDLS, CDR2 YYNGEE.

This chain uses TRBV28 with TRBJ2-2; 11 bases fit TRBD1. V was clipped by 5 bases and J by 2 bases; unmatched bases: 4. This CDR3 region has 16 residues. Germline loops: CDR1 MDHEN, CDR2 SYDVKM. In nucleotides, the CDR3 is TGTGCCAGCAGTGGGGGACAGGGGGATAACACCGGGGAGCTGTTTTTT. It codes for CASSGGQGDNTGELFF.

This clone is large within its sample. The chain has TRBV6-1 and TRBJ1-1; 7 bases are a match to TRBD1. Germline CDR1 is MNHNS and CDR2 is SASEGT. Losses at the gene ends were 5 bases for V and 7 bases for J; bases not matched to a gene: 7. This CDR3 is 13 amino acids long. This chain's CDR3 is CASSPYGDSEAFF. The CDR3 nucleotides read TGTGCCAGCAGTCCCTACGGGGACAGTGAAGCTTTCTTT.

This chain uses TRBV5-1 with TRBJ2-6; a possible D gene is TRBD1 (5 bases). The CDR3 covers 15 residues. Trimming removed 3 bases at V and 0 bases at J, with 7 bases between. Germline V gives CDR1 SGHRS, CDR2 YFSETQ. CDR3 nucleotides: TGCGCCAGCAGCTCCCAGGGCTCTGGGGCCAACGTCCTGACTTTC. Protein sequence: CASSSQGSGANVLTF.

This clone was found once. The V and J genes are TRBV6-5 and TRBJ2-4, with D possibly TRBD2 on 6 matching bases. The CDR3 totals 14 residues. Looked up from germline, CDR1 is MNHEY and CDR2 is SVGAGI. Between the trimmed V and J ends, which lost 6 bases and 8 bases, there was a span of 17 bases. DNA for the CDR3: TGTGCCAGCAGATACGGGAGCGCCGGGGACATTCAGTACTTC. Translation gives CASRYGSAGDIQYF.

The chain is built from TRBV5-1 and TRBJ2-3, with D possibly being TRBD1 or TRBD2 (5 bases each). This CDR3 is built from 15 residues. The V gene lost 0 bases and the J gene lost 4 bases, with 12 bases spanning the gap. Looked up from germline, CDR1 is SGHRS and CDR2 is YFSETQ. The CDR3 DNA sequence: TGCGCCAGCAGCTTGGTTGGGACCTCCCCAGATACGCAGTATTTT. The encoded protein is CASSLVGTSPDTQYF.

V usage is TRBV18 and J usage is TRBJ1-4; tentatively, D is TRBD1 (6 bases). The CDR3 loop spans 17 amino acids. The germline V and J ends were trimmed by 2 bases and 5 bases, with 18 bases remaining between them. Looked up from germline, CDR1 is KGHSH and CDR2 is LQKENI. The CDR3 nucleotides are TGTGCCAGCTCACCAAGGGGGACCGGGGACAAGAATGAAAAACTGTTTTTT. Its protein is CASSPRGTGDKNEKLFF. The full variable domain, rest sourced from reference TRBV18 and TRBJ1-4, is NAGVMQNPRHLVRRRGQEARLRCSPMKGHSHVYWYRQLPEEGLKFMVYLQKENIIDESGMPKERFSAEFPKEGPSILRIQQVVRGDSAAYFCASSPRGTGDKNEKLFFGSGTQLSVL.

V is TRBV19 and J is TRBJ2-1, with 9 bases aligning to TRBD2. V was pared by 4 bases and J by 6 bases, with 13 bases of the junction left unmatched. The CDR3 totals 17 residues. Germline V lookup: CDR1 LNHDA, CDR2 SQIVND (reference sequence). As DNA, the CDR3 is TGTGCCAGTAGTACCGGCGGGAGGGTCGGGTCCGGCAATGAGCAGTTCTTC. This sequence encodes CASSTGGRVGSGNEQFF.

The rearrangement links TRBV5-4 to TRBJ2-5; D not certain. The V and J ends lost 1 base and 3 bases respectively, with 10 bases between them. In germline, CDR1 is SGHNT, CDR2 YYREEE (reference sequence). This CDR3 region has 14 residues. The CDR3 region has the DNA TGTGCCAGCAGCTTGAGGGCAGCAGAAGAGACCCAGTACTTC. It encodes CASSLRAAEETQYF.

About this clone: Germline and junction disagree at one end, which may indicate a read error. V and J are TRBV7-9 and TRBJ2-1, with D unclear. This CDR3 contains 12 residues. Germline V gene lookup returns CDR1 SEHNR and CDR2 FQNEAQ (reference sequence). DNA of the CDR3: TGTGCCAGCAGCTTATCCTCCAATGAGCAGTTCTTC. Protein sequence: CASSLSSNEQFF.

This rearrangement joins TRBV28 to TRBJ2-6; maybe TRBD1 (5 bases). The CDR3 is made up of 16 amino acids. Germline CDR1 MDHEN, CDR2 SYDVKM. V was pared by 6 bases and J by 1 base, with 13 bases between. In DNA form, the CDR3 reads TGTGCCAGCAGGGTTACAGGAGCATCTGGGGCCAACGTCCTGACTTTC. As protein: CASRVTGASGANVLTF.

This clone was seen more than once but under ten times. This rearrangement joins TRBV6-5 to TRBJ2-7; the D call may be TRBD1 or TRBD2 (5 bases each). The germline V gene encodes CDR1 MNHEY and CDR2 SVGAGI. V lost 2 bases and J lost 2, with 13 bases in between. This CDR3 comprises 15 residues. CDR3 sequence (DNA): TGTGCCAGCAGTTACGTCGGGGCCCCCGCCTACGAGCAGTACTTC. Protein: CASSYVGAPAYEQYF.

This chain connects TRBV6-4 to TRBJ2-3; 8 nucleotides match TRBD2. This CDR3 is built from 16 residues. Germline values: CDR1 MRHNA, CDR2 SNTAGT. J was trimmed by 2 bases and V by 3 bases; bases with no gene match: 7. The CDR3 region has the DNA TGTGCCAGCAGTGAAGGTTTAGCGGGAATCACAGATACGCAGTATTTT. Translated, it gives CASSEGLAGITDTQYF.

The rearrangement joins TRBV5-6 to TRBJ2-1; TRBD2 aligns across 15 bases. CDR3 length: 16 residues. From germline, CDR1 is SGHDT and CDR2 YYEEEE. The V and J ends lost 4 bases and 14 bases, in that order; junction bases with no gene match: 13. The CDR3 nucleotides read TGTGCCAGCAGCCGTCGGACTAGCGGGAGGGCCGGAGGGGAGTTCTTC. Its translation is CASSRRTSGRAGGEFF.

The chain carries TRBV30 and TRBJ2-7; 13 nucleotides match TRBD2. Germline CDR1 GTSNPN, CDR2 SVGIG (reference sequence). Unmatched junction bases numbered 6, after V lost 3 bases and J lost 7 bases. The CDR3 runs 14 residues. The CDR3 here is CAWRGLAGVSEQYF. CDR3 DNA: TGTGCCTGGAGAGGACTAGCGGGAGTGTCAGAGCAGTACTTC.

Within the sample, this clone is medium-sized. The rearrangement links TRBV6-5 to TRBJ1-2, with D maybe TRBD1 (6 bases). The CDR3 covers 14 residues. CDR1 and CDR2 (germline): MNHEY, SVGAGI. The V end was cut by 0 bases, the J end by 6 bases, with 11 bases between. This CDR3 reads CASSYSTGANGYTF. The CDR3, as DNA: TGTGCCAGCAGTTACTCGACGGGGGCGAATGGCTACACCTTC.